Listed below are T cell receptor beta chains from one sample, sequenced in a study of shared clonotypes between healthy human individuals. Method: immunoSEQ multiplex PCR; TCRdb's copy keeps in-frame clones and lacks some. The sample includes about 2.4 million clones, approximately 94% of them seen just once. The material sequenced was naive CD4+ T cells sorted from blood. These receptor sequences come from a man aged 18 to 29 in good health. The CDR3 runs from the conserved cysteine through the conserved F or W. Each record gives: D gene, V gene, J gene, clone size, CDR3 protein, CDR3 DNA. D genes are given only for firm matches. Clone size is shown for a subset of rows, as once, few, many or a class of expanded clone.

-	TRBV10-1	TRBJ1-1	-	CASRPYLPEAFF	TGCGCCAGCAGGCCCTATCTGCCTGAAGCTTTCTTT
-	TRBV29-1	TRBJ2-7	once	CSVVTHQTPYEQYF	TGCAGCGTCGTGACACACCAAACGCCCTACGAGCAGTACTTC
-	TRBV27	TRBJ2-7	-	CASGAQRYEQYF	TGTGCCAGCGGGGCTCAACGCTACGAGCAGTACTTC
-	TRBV4-3	TRBJ1-2	-	CASSQGLAVNYGYTF	TGCGCCAGCAGCCAAGGCCTAGCCGTTAACTATGGCTACACCTTC
TRBD1	TRBV4-3	TRBJ2-5	-	CASSQTGGRGETQYF	TGCGCCAGCAGCCAAACAGGGGGCAGGGGAGAGACCCAGTACTTC
TRBD1	TRBV7-9	TRBJ1-4	-	CASSLDRGDEKLFF	TGTGCCAGCAGCTTGGACAGGGGGGATGAAAAACTGTTTTTT
TRBD1	TRBV6-1	TRBJ2-6	-	CASSEAPGQGAKGANVLTF	TGTGCCAGCAGTGAAGCTCCGGGACAGGGGGCAAAAGGGGCCAACGTCCTGACTTTC
TRBD2	TRBV5-4	TRBJ2-7	-	CASSPQKSAQLAEESYEQYF	TGTGCCAGCAGCCCCCAAAAATCGGCCCAACTAGCGGAGGAATCCTACGAGCAGTACTTC
TRBD1	TRBV28	TRBJ2-7	once	CASFTSGQGRVYEQYF	TGTGCCAGCTTCACTTCGGGACAGGGAAGAGTCTACGAGCAGTACTTC
-	TRBV5-5	TRBJ2-7	-	CASSLVGNYEQYF	TGTGCCAGCAGCTTAGTGGGTAACTACGAGCAGTACTTC
TRBD1	TRBV5-4	TRBJ2-7	-	CASSLGGQVRNEQYF	TGTGCCAGCAGCTTGGGGGGACAGGTGAGGAACGAGCAGTACTTC
TRBD1	TRBV19	TRBJ1-2	-	CASSFGTGDNGYTF	TGTGCCAGTAGTTTCGGGACAGGGGACAATGGCTACACCTTC
-	TRBV6-5	TRBJ1-2	-	CASSSTGPPNYGYTF	TGTGCCAGCAGTTCAACAGGGCCCCCTAACTATGGCTACACCTTC